The clone carrying this T cell receptor (beta chain) was seen only once. The antigen is not known. V lost 3 bases and J lost 0; bases outside the gene matches: 11. This CDR3 comprises 18 residues. The germline gives CDR1 KGHSH, CDR2 LQKENI. The data are from a study of shared clonotypes between healthy human individuals. Whole-study context: The study enrolled a couple of women and three men aged 18 to 49. The plates for each donor numbered three CD4 naive, three CD4 memory, two CD8 naive and one CD8 memory. The study's findings and limits: Larger richness was generally estimated for naive than memory subsets.

Deep-level running was used for the assay. Here immunoSEQ multiplex PCR was the method, and the copy in TCRdb shows in-frame clones only, minus some. The sample yields some 2,000,000 clones, roughly 95% seen once. CD45RO-negative, CCR7-selected cells formed the naive CD8 fraction, which excluded terminally differentiated effector memory CD45RA+ cells. This rearrangement joins TRBV18 to TRBJ1-1; 9 bases agree with TRBD1. The origin of this receptor is a man aged 18 to 29 in good health. The sample was naive CD8+ T cells sorted from blood. The DNA for the CDR3 is TGTGCCAGCTCACCGACCGGGACAGGGAGGGCAGTGAACACTGAAGCTTTCTTT. The encoded protein is CASSPTGTGRAVNTEAFF.